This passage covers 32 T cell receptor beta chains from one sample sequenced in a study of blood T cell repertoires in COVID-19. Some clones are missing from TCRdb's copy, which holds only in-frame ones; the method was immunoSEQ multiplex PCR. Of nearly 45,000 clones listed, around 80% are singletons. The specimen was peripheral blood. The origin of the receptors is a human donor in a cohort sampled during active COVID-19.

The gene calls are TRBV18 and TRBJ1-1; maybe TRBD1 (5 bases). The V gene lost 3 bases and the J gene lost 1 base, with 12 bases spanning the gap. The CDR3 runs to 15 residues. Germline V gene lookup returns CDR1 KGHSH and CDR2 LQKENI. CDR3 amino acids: CASSPSTGTNTEAFF. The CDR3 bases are TGTGCCAGCTCACCGTCTACAGGAACGAACACTGAAGCTTTCTTT.

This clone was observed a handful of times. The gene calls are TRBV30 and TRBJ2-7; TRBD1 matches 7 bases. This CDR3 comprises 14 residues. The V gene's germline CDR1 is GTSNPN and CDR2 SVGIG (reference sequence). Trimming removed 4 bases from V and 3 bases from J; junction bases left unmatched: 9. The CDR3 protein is CAWNPTGVDYEQYF. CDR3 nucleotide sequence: TGTGCCTGGAACCCCACAGGGGTAGACTACGAGCAGTACTTC. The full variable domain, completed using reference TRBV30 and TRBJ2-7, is SQTIHQWPATLVQPVGSPLSLECTVEGTSNPNLYWYRQAAGRGLQLLFYSVGIGQISSEVPQNLSASRPQDRQFILSSKKLLLSDSGFYLCAWNPTGVDYEQYFGPGTRLTVT.

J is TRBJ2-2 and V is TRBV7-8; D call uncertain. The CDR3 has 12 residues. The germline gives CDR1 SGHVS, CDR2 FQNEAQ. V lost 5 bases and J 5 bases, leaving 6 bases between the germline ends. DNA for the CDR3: TGTGCCAGCAGCCCACAAACCGGGGAGCTGTTTTTT. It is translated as CASSPQTGELFF.

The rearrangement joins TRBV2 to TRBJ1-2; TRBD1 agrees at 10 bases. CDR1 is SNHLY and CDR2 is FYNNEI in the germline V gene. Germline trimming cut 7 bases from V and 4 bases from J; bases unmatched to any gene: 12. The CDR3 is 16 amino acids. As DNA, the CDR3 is TGTGCCAGCACCGCTTTACGGGACAGGGGTACCTATGGCTACACCTTC. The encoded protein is CASTALRDRGTYGYTF.

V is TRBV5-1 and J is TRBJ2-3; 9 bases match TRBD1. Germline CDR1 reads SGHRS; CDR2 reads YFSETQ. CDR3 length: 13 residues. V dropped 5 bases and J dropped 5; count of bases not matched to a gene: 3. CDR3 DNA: TGCGCCAGCAGGGGGACAGGGTTAGATACGCAGTATTTT. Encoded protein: CASRGTGLDTQYF.

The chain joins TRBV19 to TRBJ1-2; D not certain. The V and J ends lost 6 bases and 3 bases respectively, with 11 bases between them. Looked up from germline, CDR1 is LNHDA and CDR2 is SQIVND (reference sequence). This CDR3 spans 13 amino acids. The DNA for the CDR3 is TGTGCCAGTAGCATCTTCTCAGACTATGGCTACACCTTC. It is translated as CASSIFSDYGYTF.

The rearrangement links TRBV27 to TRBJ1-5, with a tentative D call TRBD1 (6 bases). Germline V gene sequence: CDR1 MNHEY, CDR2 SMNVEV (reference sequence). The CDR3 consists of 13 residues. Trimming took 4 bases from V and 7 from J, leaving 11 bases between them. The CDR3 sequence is CASSSQGHQPQHF. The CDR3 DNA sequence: TGTGCCAGCAGTTCCCAGGGGCACCAGCCCCAGCATTTT.

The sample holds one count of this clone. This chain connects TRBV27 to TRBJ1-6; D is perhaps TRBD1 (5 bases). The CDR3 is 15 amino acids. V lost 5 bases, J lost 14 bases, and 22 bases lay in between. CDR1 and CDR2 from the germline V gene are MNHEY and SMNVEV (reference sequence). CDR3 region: CASSLGTLHAQALHF. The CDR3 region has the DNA TGTGCCAGCAGTCTCGGGACTCTTCACGCCCAAGCCCTCCACTTT.

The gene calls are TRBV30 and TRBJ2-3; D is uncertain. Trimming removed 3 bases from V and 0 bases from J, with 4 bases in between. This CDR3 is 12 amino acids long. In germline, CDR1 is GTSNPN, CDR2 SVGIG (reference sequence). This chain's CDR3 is CAWSVSTDTQYF. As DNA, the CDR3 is TGTGCCTGGAGCGTTAGCACAGATACGCAGTATTTT.

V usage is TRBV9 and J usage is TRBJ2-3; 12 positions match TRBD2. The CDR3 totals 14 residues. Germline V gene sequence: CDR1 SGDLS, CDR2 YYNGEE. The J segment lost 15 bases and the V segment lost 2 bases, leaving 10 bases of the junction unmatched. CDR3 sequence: CASSVTSGGRSSYF. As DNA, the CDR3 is TGTGCCAGCAGCGTTACTAGCGGGGGGCGTAGTAGTTATTTT.

The CDR3 sequence: CASSARGFSTYEQYV. CDR3 DNA: TGTGCCAGCAGTGCCCGGGGGTTTTCAACCTACGAGCAGTACGTC. The chain employs TRBV6-6 and TRBJ2-7, with a possible D match to TRBD2 (6 bases). CDR1 and CDR2 (germline): MNHNY, SVGAGI (reference sequence). CDR3 size: 15 residues. V lost 5 bases, J lost 2 bases, and 16 bases lay in between.

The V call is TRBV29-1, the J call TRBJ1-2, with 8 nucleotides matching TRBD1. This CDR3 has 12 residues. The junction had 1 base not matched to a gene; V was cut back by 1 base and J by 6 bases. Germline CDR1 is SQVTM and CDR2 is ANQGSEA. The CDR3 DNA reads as TGCAGCGTTGAAGGGACAGGGCATGGCTACACCTTC. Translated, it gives CSVEGTGHGYTF.

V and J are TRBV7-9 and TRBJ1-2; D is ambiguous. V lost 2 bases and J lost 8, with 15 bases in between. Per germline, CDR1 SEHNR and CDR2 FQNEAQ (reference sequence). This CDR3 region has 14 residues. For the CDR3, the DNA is TGTGCCAGCAGCTTACAGAACTCTTATAGCGGCTACACCTTC. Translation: CASSLQNSYSGYTF.

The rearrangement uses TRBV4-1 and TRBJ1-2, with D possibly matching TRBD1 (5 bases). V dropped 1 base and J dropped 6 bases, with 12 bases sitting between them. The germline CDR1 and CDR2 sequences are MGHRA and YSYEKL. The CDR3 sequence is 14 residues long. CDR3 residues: CASSQVGRADGYTF. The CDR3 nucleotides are TGCGCCAGCAGCCAAGTGGGCAGGGCCGATGGCTACACCTTC.

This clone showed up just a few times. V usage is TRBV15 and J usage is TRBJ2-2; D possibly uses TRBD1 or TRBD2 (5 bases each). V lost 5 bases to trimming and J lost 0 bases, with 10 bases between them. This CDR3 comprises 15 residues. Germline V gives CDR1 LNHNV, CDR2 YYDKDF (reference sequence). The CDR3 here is CATSGGHSNTGELFF. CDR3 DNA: TGTGCCACCAGCGGAGGACATTCGAACACCGGGGAGCTGTTTTTT.

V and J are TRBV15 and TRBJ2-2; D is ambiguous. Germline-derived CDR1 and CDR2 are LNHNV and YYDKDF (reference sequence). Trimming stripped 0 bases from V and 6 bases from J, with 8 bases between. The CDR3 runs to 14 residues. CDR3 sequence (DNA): TGTGCCACCAGCAGAGATCGAGGTGCCGGGGAGCTGTTTTTT. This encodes CATSRDRGAGELFF.

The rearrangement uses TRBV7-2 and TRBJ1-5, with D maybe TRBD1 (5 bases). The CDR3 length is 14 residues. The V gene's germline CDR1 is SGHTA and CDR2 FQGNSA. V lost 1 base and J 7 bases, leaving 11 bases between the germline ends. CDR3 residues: CASSLEQGIQPQHF. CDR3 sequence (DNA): TGTGCCAGCAGCTTAGAGCAGGGCATCCAGCCCCAGCATTTT.

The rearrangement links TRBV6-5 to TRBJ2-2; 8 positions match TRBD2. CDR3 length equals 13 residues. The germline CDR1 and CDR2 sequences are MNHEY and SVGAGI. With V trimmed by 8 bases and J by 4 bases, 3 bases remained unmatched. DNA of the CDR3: TGTGCCAGCCCGGGGGGGCCCACCGGGGAGCTGTTTTTT. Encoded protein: CASPGGPTGELFF.

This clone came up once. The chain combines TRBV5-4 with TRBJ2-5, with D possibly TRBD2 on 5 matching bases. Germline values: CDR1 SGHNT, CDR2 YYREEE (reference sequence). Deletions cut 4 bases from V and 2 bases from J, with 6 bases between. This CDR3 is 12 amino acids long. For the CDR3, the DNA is TGTGCCAGCAGCCCGGGACAAGAGACCCAGTACTTC. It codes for CASSPGQETQYF.

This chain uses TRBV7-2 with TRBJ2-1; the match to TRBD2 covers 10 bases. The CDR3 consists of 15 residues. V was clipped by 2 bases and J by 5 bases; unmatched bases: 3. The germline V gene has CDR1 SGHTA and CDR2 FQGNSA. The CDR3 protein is CASSLTAGGHNEQFF. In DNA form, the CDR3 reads TGTGCCAGCAGCTTAACAGCGGGGGGGCACAATGAGCAGTTCTTC.

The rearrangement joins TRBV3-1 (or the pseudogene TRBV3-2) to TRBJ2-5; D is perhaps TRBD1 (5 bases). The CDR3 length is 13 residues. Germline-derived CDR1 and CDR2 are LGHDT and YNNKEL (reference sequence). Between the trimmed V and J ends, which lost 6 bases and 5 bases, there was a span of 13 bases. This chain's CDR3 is CASRRQGLETQYF. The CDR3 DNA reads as TGTGCCAGCAGACGTCAGGGTTTGGAGACCCAGTACTTC.

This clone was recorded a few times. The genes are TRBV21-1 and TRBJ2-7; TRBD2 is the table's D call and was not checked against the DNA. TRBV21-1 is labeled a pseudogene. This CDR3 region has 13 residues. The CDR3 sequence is CASSIRGGSEQYF. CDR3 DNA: TGTGCCAGCAGCATTAGGGGGGGCAGTGAGCAGTACTTC.

CDR3 coding DNA: TGTGCCAGCACCCCACAGGGGCTACCCACAGATACGCAGTATTTT. Translation: CASTPQGLPTDTQYF. The chain uses TRBV28 and TRBJ2-3, with 7 bases identical to TRBD1. The length of the CDR3 is 15 residues. With V trimmed by 7 bases and J by 2 bases, 9 bases remained unmatched. Germline V gene lookup returns CDR1 MDHEN and CDR2 SYDVKM.

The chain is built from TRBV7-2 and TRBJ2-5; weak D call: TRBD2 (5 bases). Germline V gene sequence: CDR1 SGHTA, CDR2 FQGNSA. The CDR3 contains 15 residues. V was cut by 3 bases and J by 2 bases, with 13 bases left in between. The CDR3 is CASSFYLAPQETQYF. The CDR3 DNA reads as TGTGCCAGCAGCTTCTATCTAGCCCCGCAAGAGACCCAGTACTTC. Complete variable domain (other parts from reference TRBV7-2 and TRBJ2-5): GAGVSQSPSNKVTEKGKDVELRCDPISGHTALYWYRQSLGQGLEFLIYFQGNSAPDKSGLPSDRFSAERTGGSVSTLTIQRTQQEDSAVYLCASSFYLAPQETQYFGPGTRLLVL.

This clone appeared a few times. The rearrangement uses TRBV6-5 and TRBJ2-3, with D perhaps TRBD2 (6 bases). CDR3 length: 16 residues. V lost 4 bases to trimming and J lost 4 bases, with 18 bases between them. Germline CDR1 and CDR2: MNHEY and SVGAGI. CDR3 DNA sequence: TGTGCCAGCAGTTCAGATATTAGCGGACTCGCAGATACGCAGTATTTT. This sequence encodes CASSSDISGLADTQYF.

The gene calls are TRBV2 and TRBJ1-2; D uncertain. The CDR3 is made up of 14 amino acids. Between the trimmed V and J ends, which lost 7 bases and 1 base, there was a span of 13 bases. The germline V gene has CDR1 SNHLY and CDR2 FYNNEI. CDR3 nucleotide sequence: TGTGCCAGCACACGATGGGGAGATAACTATGGCTACACCTTC. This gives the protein CASTRWGDNYGYTF.

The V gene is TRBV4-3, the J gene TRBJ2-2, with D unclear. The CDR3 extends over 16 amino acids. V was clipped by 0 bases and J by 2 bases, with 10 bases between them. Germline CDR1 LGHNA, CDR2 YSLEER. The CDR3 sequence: CASSQDFPDNTGELFF. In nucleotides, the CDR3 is TGCGCCAGCAGCCAAGATTTTCCAGATAACACCGGGGAGCTGTTTTTT.

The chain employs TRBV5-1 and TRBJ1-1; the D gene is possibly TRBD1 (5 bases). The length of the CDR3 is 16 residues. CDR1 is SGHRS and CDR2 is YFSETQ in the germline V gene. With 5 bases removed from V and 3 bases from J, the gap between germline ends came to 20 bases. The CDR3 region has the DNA TGCGCCAGCAGTTCTCGACAGACGAAATGGGACACTGAAGCTTTCTTT. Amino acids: CASSSRQTKWDTEAFF. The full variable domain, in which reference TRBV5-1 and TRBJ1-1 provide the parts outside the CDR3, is KAGVTQTPRYLIKTRGQQVTLSCSPISGHRSVSWYQQTPGQGLQFLFEYFSETQRNKGNFPGRFSGRQFSNSRSEMNVSTLELGDSALYLCASSSRQTKWDTEAFFGQGTRLTVV.

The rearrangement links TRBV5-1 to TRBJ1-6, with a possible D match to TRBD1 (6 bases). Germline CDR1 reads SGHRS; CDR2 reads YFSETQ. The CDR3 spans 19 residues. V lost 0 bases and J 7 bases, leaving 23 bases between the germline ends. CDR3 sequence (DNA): TGCGCCAGCAGCTTGGTTAGTCAGGGGCGAAATGCGGGCAATTCACCCCTCCACTTT. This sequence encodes CASSLVSQGRNAGNSPLHF.

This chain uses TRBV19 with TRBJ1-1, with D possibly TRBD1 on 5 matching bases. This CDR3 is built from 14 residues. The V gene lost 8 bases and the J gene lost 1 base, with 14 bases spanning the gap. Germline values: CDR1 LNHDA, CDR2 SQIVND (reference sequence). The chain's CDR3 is CASARQTPNTEAFF. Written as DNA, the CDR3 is TGTGCCAGTGCGAGACAGACTCCGAACACTGAAGCTTTCTTT. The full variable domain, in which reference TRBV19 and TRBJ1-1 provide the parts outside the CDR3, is DGGITQSPKYLFRKEGQNVTLSCEQNLNHDAMYWYRQDPGQGLRLIYYSQIVNDFQKGDIAEGYSVSREKKESFPLTVTSAQKNPTAFYLCASARQTPNTEAFFGQGTRLTVV.

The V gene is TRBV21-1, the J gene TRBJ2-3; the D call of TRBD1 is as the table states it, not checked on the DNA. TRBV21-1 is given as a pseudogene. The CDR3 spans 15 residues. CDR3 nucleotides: TGTGCCAGCAGCAAAGCGCGTCAGGGCACAGATACGCAGTATTTT. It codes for CASSKARQGTDTQYF.

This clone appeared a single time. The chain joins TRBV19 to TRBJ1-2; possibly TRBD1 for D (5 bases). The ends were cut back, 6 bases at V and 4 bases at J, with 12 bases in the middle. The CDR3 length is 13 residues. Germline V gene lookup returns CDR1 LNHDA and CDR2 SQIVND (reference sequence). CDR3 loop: CASSEGLGYGYTF. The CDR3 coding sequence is TGTGCCAGTAGCGAGGGACTTGGCTATGGCTACACCTTC.